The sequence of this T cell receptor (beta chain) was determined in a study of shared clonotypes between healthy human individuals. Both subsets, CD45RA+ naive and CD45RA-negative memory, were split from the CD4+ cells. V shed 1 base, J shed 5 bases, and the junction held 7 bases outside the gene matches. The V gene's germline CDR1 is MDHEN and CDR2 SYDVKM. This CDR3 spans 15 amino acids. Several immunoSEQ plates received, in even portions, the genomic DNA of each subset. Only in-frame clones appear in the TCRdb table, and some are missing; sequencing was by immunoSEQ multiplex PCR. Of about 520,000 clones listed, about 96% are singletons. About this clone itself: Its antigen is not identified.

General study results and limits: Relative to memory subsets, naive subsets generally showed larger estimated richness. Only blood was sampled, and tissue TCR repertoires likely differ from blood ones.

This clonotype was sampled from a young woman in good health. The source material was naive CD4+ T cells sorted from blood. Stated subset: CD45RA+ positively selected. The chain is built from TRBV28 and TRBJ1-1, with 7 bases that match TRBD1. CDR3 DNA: TGTGCCAGCAGTTTATCCGGGACAGCGGGGACTGAAGCTTTCTTT. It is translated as CASSLSGTAGTEAFF.